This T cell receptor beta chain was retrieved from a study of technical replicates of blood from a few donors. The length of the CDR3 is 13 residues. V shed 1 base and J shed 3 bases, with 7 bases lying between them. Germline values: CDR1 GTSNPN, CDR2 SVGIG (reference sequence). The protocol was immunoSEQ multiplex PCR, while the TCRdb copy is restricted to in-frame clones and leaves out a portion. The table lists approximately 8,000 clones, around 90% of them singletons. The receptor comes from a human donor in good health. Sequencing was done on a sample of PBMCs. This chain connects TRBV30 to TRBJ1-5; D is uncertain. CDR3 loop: CAWSARANQPQHF. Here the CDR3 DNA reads TGTGCCTGGAGTGCGAGGGCCAATCAGCCCCAGCATTTT. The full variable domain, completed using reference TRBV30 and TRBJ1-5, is SQTIHQWPATLVQPVGSPLSLECTVEGTSNPNLYWYRQAAGRGLQLLFYSVGIGQISSEVPQNLSASRPQDRQFILSSKKLLLSDSGFYLCAWSARANQPQHFGDGTRLSIL.